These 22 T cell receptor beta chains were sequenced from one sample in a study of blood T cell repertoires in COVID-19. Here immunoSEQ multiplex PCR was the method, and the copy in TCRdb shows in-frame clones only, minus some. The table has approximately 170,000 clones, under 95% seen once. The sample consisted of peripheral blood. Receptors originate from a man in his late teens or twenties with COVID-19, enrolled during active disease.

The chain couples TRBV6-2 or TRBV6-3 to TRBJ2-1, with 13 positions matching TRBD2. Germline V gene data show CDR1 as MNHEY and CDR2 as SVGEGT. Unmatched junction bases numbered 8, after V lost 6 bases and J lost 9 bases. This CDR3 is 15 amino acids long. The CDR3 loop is CASSNGLAGVGEQFF. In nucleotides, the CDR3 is TGTGCCAGCAGCAATGGACTAGCGGGAGTCGGTGAGCAGTTCTTC.

The CDR3 loop is CASSEAGSSYEQYF. The CDR3 DNA reads as TGTGCCAGCAGTGAGGCGGGTAGCTCCTACGAGCAGTACTTC. This chain joins TRBV2 and TRBJ2-7, with D perhaps matching TRBD2 (5 bases). Germline V gene sequence: CDR1 SNHLY, CDR2 FYNNEI. V was cut by 3 bases and J by 0 bases, with 9 bases left in between. The CDR3 has 14 residues.

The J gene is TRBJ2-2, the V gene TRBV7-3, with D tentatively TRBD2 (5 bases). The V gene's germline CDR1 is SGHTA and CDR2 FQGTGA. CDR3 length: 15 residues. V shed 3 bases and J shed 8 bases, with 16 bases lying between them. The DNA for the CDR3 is TGTGCCAGCAGCTTTTCGAGTAGCGCCGATGGGGAGCTGTTTTTT. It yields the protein CASSFSSSADGELFF.

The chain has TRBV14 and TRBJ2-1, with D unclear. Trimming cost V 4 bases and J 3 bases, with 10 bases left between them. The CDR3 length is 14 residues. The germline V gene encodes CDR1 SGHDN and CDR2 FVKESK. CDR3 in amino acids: CASSPDTSYNEQFF. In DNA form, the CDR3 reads TGTGCCAGCAGCCCAGATACCAGCTACAATGAGCAGTTCTTC.

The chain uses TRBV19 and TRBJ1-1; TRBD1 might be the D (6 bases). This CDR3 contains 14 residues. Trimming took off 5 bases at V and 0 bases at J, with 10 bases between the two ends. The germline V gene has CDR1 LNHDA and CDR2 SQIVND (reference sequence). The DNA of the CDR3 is TGTGCCAGTAGTTTACAGGGCCTGAACACTGAAGCTTTCTTT. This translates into CASSLQGLNTEAFF. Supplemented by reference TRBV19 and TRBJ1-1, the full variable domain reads DGGITQSPKYLFRKEGQNVTLSCEQNLNHDAMYWYRQDPGQGLRLIYYSQIVNDFQKGDIAEGYSVSREKKESFPLTVTSAQKNPTAFYLCASSLQGLNTEAFFGQGTRLTVV.

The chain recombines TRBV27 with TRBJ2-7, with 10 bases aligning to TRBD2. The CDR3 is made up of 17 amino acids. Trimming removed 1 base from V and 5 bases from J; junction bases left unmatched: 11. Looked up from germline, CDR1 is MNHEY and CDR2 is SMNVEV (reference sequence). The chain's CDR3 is CASSLFGLAGESNEQYF. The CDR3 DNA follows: TGTGCCAGCAGTTTATTTGGGCTAGCGGGAGAGTCCAACGAGCAGTACTTC.

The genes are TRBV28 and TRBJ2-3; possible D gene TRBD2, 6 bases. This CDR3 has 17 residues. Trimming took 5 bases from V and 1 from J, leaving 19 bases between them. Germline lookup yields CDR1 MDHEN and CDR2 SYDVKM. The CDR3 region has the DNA TGTGCCAGCAGTACCCCACGCAATCCTAGCGGCACAGATACGCAGTATTTT. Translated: CASSTPRNPSGTDTQYF.

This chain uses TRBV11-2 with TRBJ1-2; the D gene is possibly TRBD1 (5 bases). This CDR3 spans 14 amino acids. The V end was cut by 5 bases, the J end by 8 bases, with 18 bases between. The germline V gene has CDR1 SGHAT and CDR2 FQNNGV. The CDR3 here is CASSDGQGLLGYTF. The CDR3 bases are TGTGCCAGCAGCGACGGGCAGGGCTTGTTGGGCTACACCTTC.

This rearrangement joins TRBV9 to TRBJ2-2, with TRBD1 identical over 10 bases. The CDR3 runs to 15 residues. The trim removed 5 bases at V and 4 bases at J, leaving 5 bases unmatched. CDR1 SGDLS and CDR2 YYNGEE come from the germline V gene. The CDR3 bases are TGTGCCAGCAGAGGGGACAGGGGTCCCACCGGGGAGCTGTTTTTT. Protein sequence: CASRGDRGPTGELFF. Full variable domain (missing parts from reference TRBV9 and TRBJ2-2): DSGVTQTPKHLITATGQRVTLRCSPRSGDLSVYWYQQSLDQGLQFLIQYYNGEERAKGNILERFSAQQFPDLHSELNLSSLELGDSALYFCASRGDRGPTGELFFGEGSRLTVL.

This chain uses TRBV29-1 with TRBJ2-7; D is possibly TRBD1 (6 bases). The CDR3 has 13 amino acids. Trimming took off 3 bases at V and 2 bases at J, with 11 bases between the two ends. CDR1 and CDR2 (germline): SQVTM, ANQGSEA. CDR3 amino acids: CSVELDRPYEQYF. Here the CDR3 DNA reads TGCAGCGTTGAGTTGGACAGACCCTACGAGCAGTACTTC.

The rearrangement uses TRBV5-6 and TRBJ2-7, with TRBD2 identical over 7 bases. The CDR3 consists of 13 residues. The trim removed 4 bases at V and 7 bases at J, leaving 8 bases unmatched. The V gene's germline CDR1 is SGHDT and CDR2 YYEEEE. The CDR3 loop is CASSVGGGGEQYF. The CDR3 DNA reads TGTGCCAGCAGCGTGGGTGGGGGAGGGGAGCAGTACTTC.

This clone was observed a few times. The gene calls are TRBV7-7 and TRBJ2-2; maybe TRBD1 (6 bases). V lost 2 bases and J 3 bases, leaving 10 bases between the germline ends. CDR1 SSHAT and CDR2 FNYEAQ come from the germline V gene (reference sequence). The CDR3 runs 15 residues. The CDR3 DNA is TGTGCCAGCAGCTTATCAGGGGCCGACACCGGGGAGCTGTTTTTT. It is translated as CASSLSGADTGELFF.

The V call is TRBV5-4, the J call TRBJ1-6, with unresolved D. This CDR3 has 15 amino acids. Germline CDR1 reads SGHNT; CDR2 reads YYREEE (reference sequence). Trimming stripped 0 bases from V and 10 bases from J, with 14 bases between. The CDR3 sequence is CASSLDRGTGSPLHF. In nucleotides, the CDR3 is TGTGCCAGCAGCTTGGACCGGGGAACTGGCTCACCCCTCCACTTT.

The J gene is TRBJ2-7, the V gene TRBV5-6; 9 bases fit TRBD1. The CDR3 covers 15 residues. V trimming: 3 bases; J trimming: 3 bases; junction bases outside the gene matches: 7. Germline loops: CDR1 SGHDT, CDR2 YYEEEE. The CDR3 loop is CASSWGTGRGYEQYF. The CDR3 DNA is TGTGCCAGCAGCTGGGGGACAGGGAGAGGCTACGAGCAGTACTTC.

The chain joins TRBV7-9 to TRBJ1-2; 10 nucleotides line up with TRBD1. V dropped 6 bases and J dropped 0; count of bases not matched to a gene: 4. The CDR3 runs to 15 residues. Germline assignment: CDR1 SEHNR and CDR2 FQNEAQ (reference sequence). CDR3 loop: CASSYGQGANYGYTF. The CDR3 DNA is TGTGCCAGCAGTTATGGACAGGGGGCTAACTATGGCTACACCTTC. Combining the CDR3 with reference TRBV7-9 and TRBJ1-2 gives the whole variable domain DTGVSQNPRHKITKRGQNVTFRCDPISEHNRLYWYRQTLGQGPEFLTYFQNEAQLEKSRLLSDRFSAERPKGSFSTLEIQRTEQGDSAMYLCASSYGQGANYGYTFGSGTRLTVV.

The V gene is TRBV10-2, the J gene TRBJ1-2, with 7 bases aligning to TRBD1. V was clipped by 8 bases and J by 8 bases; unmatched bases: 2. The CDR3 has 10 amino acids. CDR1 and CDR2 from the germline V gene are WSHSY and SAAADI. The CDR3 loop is CASGDRGYTF. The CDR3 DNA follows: TGCGCCAGCGGGGACAGAGGCTACACCTTC.

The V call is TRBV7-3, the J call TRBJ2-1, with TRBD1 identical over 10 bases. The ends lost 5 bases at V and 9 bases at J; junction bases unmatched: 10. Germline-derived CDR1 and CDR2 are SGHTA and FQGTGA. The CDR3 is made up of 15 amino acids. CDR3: CASSITQTGGGEQFF. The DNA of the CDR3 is TGTGCCAGCAGCATCACCCAGACAGGGGGCGGTGAGCAGTTCTTC.

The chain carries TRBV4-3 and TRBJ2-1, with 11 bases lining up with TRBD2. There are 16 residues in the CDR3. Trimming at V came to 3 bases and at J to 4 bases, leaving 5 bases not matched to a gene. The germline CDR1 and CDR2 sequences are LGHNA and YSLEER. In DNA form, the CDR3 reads TGCGCCAGCAGCCACCTTAGCGGGAGGGCGTACAATGAGCAGTTCTTC. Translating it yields CASSHLSGRAYNEQFF.

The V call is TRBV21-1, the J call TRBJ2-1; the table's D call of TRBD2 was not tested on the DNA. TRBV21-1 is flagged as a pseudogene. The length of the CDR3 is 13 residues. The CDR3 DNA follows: TGTGCCAGCAGCCGGGTCCCGCACAATGAGCAGTTCTTC. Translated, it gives CASSRVPHNEQFF.

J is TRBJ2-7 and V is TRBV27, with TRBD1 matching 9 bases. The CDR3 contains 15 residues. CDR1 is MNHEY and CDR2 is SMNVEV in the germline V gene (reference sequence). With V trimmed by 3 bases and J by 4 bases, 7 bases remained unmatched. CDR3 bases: TGTGCCAGCAGTTTTACCGGGACAGGGTCTTACGAGCAGTACTTC. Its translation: CASSFTGTGSYEQYF.

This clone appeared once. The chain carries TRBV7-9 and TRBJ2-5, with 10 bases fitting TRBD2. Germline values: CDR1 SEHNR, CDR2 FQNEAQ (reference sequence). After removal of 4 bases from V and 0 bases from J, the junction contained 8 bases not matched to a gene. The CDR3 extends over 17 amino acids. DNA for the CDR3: TGTGCCAGCAGCTACCTAGCGGGAGAGGGATACCAAGAGACCCAGTACTTC. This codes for CASSYLAGEGYQETQYF.

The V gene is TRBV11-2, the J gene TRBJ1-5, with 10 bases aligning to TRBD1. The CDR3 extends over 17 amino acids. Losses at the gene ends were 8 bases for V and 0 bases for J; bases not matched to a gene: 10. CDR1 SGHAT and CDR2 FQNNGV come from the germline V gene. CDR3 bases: TGTGCCAGCGGAAACGGGACAGGGGATGCTAGCAATCAGCCCCAGCATTTT. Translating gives CASGNGTGDASNQPQHF.